This TCR beta chain is drawn from a study of T cell responses to AZD1222 COVID-19 vaccine. Study in general: Samples with a second dose at about 4 or about 12 weeks were pooled together. Study-wide results and caveats: All repertoire sampling was performed exclusively after the peak T cell response. Baseline serology detected seropositivity in only six AZD1222 recipients.

TCRdb's table, derived via immunoSEQ multiplex PCR, lists solely in-frame clones and lacks some. Counted here are fewer than 150,000 clones, roughly 92% occurring once; the ten biggest clones make up 0.9% to 0.95%. On this clone itself: Its specificity is unknown.

The V gene lost 3 bases and the J gene lost 6 bases, with 12 bases spanning the gap. Germline V gene sequence: CDR1 SGDLS, CDR2 YYNGEE. CDR3 size: 13 residues. The chain uses TRBV9 and TRBJ1-1, with D perhaps matching TRBD1 (6 bases). Sequences were derived from peripheral blood, sampled on day 0 of AZD1222 vaccination. The receptor's source is an adult in good health. The CDR3 loop is CASSGRGAAEAFF. CDR3 nucleotides: TGTGCCAGCAGCGGGCGGGGGGCTGCTGAAGCTTTCTTT.